Described below is a single T cell receptor (beta chain) sequence and its context. Its specificity is not known. The data were obtained in a study of cytomegalovirus exposure and HLA in healthy donors. PCR primers comprised 60 Vbeta and 13 Jbeta primers. TCRdb's copy holds only in-frame clones and misses some; the assay was immunoSEQ multiplex PCR. Recorded for this sample: 95,000 to 150,000 clones. The V and J ends lost 6 bases and 3 bases, in that order; junction bases with no gene match: 10. Germline loops: CDR1 MNHNS, CDR2 SASEGT. The CDR3 covers 15 residues. Study-wide results and caveats: A later analysis revealed that TCR association rates differed between HLA loci, peaking at DRB1 and bottoming out at HLA-C.

The material sequenced was PBMCs. This sequence was found in a man aged 18 to 35 in good health and CMV-seronegative. V and J are TRBV6-1 and TRBJ2-7, with 8 bases identical to TRBD1. As DNA, the CDR3 is TGTGCCAGCAGGAGTCTGGACAGGGTTTTCTACGAGCAGTACTTC. Protein product: CASRSLDRVFYEQYF.